This TCR beta chain was recorded in a study of cytomegalovirus exposure and HLA in healthy donors. Whole-study results and caveats: TCR beta chains numbering about 160 were designated cytomegalovirus-associated.

This clone was counted between two and nine times. Its specificity is unknown. PCR used 60 Vbeta primers and 13 Jbeta primers. The table came from immunoSEQ multiplex PCR; TCRdb's copy has only in-frame clones and leaves some out. The sample carries 150,000 to 200,000 clones, about 83% recorded once. The germline V gene encodes CDR1 GTSNPN and CDR2 SVGIG (reference sequence). CDR3 length equals 16 residues. Trimming removed 5 bases from V and 13 bases from J; junction bases left unmatched: 22. The sample comprised PBMCs. The chain combines TRBV30 with TRBJ1-5; the match to TRBD1 covers 8 bases. The TCR comes from a female donor in good health and CMV-seronegative. CDR3 coding DNA: TGTGCCTGGGGGGACAAAGAAGCAGGGGGCCCAGGAATTCAGCATTTT. Protein product: CAWGDKEAGGPGIQHF.